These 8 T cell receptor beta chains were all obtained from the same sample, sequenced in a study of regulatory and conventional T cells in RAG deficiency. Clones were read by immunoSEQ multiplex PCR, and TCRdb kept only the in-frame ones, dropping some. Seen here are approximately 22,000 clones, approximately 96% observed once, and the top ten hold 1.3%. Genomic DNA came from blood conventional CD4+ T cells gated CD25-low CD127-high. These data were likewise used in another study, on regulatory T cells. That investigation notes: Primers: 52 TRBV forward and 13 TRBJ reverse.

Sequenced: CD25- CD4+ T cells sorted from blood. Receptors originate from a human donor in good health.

CDR3 sequence: CASSFSEQGYTF. In nucleotides, the CDR3 is TGTGCCAGCAGTTTTTCGGAACAGGGCTACACCTTC. The J gene is TRBJ1-2, the V gene TRBV28; D is ambiguous. V shed 3 bases and J shed 8 bases, with 10 bases lying between them. CDR3 length: 12 amino acids. The germline CDR1 and CDR2 sequences are MDHEN and SYDVKM.

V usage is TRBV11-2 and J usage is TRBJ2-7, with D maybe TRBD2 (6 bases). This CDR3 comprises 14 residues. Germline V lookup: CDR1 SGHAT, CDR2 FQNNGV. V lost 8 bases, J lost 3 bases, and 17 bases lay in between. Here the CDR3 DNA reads TGTGCCAGCGCGGGACTCAAAGGAAACTACGAGCAGTACTTC. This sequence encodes CASAGLKGNYEQYF.

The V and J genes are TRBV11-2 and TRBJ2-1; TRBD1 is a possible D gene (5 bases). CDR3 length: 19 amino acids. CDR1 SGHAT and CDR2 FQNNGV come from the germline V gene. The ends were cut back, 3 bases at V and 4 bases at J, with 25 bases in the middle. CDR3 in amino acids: CASSFLAPRQFARYNEQFF. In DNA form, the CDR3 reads TGTGCCAGCAGCTTTCTGGCCCCTCGACAGTTCGCGCGATACAATGAGCAGTTCTTC.

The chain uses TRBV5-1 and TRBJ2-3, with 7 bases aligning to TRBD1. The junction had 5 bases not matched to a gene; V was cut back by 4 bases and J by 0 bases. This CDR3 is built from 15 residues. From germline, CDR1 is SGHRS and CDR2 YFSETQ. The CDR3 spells CASSKQGSSTDTQYF. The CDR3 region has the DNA TGCGCCAGCAGCAAACAGGGGTCTAGCACAGATACGCAGTATTTT.

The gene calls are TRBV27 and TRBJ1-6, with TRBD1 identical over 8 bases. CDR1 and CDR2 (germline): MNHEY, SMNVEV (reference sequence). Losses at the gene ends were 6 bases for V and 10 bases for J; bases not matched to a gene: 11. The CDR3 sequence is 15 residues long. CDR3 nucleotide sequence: TGTGCCAGCAGCCCGAGGAACAGGGGGTGGTCACCCCTCCACTTT. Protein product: CASSPRNRGWSPLHF.

CDR3 protein: CASRARGNTEAFF. CDR3 coding DNA: TGTGCCAGTAGGGCCAGGGGGAACACTGAAGCTTTCTTT. The chain couples TRBV19 to TRBJ1-1, with D perhaps TRBD1 (6 bases). From germline, CDR1 is LNHDA and CDR2 SQIVND (reference sequence). The CDR3 totals 13 residues. The germline V and J ends were trimmed by 6 bases and 1 base, with 9 bases remaining between them. Full variable domain (remainder filled in from reference TRBV19 and TRBJ1-1): DGGITQSPKYLFRKEGQNVTLSCEQNLNHDAMYWYRQDPGQGLRLIYYSQIVNDFQKGDIAEGYSVSREKKESFPLTVTSAQKNPTAFYLCASRARGNTEAFFGQGTRLTVV.

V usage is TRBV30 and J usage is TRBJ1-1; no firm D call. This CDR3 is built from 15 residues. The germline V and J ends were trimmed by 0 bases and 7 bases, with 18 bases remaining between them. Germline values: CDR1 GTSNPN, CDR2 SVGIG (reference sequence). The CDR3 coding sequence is TGTGCCTGGAGTGTAGCTTTTAGCAGCGCGTTTGAAGCTTTCTTT. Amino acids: CAWSVAFSSAFEAFF.

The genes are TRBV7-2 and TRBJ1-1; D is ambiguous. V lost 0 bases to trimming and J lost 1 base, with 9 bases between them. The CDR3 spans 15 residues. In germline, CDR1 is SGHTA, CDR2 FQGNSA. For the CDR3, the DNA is TGTGCCAGCAGCTTAGCCCGGAGACCGAACACTGAAGCTTTCTTT. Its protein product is CASSLARRPNTEAFF.